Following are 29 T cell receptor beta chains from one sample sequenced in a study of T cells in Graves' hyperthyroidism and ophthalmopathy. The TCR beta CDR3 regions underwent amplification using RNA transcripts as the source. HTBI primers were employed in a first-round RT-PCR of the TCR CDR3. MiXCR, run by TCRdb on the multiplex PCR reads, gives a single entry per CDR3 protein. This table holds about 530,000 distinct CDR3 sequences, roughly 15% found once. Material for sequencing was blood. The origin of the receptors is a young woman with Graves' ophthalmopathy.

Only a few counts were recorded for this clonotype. CDR3 nucleotides: TGCGCCAGCAGCCAAGTTTCGGCGACTGAAGCTTTCTTT. This encodes CASSQVSATEAFF. The J gene is TRBJ1-1, the V gene TRBV4-1; D gene ambiguous. V was clipped by 1 base and J by 5 bases, with 8 bases between them. The CDR3 loop spans 13 amino acids. Germline values: CDR1 MGHRA, CDR2 YSYEKL.

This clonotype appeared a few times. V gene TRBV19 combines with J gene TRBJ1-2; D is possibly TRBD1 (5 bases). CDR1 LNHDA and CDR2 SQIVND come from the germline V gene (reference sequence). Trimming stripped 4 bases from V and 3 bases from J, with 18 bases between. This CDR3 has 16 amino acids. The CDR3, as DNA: TGTGCCAGTAGTACTCCTGGGACCCCTAAGGACTATGGCTACACCTTC. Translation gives CASSTPGTPKDYGYTF.

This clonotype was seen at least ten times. Here the CDR3 DNA reads TGTGCCAGCTCAGCACAGGGGAAAACTGAAGCTTTCTTT. Encoded protein: CASSAQGKTEAFF. The chain links TRBV18 to TRBJ1-1; 7 bases match TRBD1. Per germline, CDR1 KGHSH and CDR2 LQKENI. The CDR3 sequence is 13 residues long. With 5 bases clipped from V and 5 bases from J, the junction kept 5 bases outside the gene matches.

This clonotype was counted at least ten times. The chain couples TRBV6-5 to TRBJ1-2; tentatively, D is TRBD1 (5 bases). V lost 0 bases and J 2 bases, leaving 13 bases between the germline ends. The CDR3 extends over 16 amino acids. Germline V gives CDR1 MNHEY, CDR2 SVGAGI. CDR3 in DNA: TGTGCCAGCAGTTACTCCCCCCAGGGTGAAAACTATGGCTACACCTTC. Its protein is CASSYSPQGENYGYTF.

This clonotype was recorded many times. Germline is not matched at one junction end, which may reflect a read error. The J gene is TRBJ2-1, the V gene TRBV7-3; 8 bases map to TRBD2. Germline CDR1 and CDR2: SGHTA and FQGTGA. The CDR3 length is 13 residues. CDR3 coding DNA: TGTGCCAGCGGGACGGGAGGGTACAGTGAGCAGTTCTTC. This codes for CASGTGGYSEQFF. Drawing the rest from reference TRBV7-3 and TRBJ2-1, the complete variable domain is GAGVSQTPSNKVTEKGKYVELRCDPISGHTALYWYRQSLGQGPEFLIYFQGTGAADDSGLPNDRFFAVRPEGSVSTLKIQRTERGDSAVYLCASGTGGYSEQFFGPGTRLTVL.

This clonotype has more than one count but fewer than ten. For the CDR3, the DNA is TGTGCCAGCAGGGCCGGACGTGGCGTCTACACCTTC. Its protein is CASRAGRGVYTF. This chain connects TRBV28 to TRBJ1-2, with no clear D. The V end lost 6 bases, the J end lost 10 bases, and 15 bases lay between the germline ends. Looked up from germline, CDR1 is MDHEN and CDR2 is SYDVKM. This CDR3 comprises 12 residues.

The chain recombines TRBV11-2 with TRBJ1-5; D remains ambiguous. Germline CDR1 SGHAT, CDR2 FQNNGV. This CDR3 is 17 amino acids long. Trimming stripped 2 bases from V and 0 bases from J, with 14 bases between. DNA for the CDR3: TGTGCCAGCAGCTTAATATCCTCGGATGATAGCAATCAGCCCCAGCATTTT. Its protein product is CASSLISSDDSNQPQHF.

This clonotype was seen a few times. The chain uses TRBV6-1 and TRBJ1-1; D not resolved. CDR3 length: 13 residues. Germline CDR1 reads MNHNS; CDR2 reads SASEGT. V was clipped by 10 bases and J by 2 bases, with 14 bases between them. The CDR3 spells CATRSTSNTEAFF. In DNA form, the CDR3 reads TGTGCCACCAGATCGACGTCTAACACTGAAGCTTTCTTT.

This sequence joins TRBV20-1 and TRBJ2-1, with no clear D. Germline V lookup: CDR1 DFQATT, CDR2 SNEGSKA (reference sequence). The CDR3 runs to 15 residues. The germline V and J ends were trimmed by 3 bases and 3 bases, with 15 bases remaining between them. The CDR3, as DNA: TGCAGTGCTAGGTCTCCATTCTCTGGCTACAATGAGCAGTTCTTC. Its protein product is CSARSPFSGYNEQFF.

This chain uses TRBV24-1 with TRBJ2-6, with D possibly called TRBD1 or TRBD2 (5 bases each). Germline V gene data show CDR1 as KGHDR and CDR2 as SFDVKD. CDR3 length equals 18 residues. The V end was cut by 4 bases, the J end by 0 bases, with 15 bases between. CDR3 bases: TGTGCCACCAGTGAGCAGACAGTGGGGACCTCTGGGGCCAACGTCCTGACTTTC. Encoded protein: CATSEQTVGTSGANVLTF.

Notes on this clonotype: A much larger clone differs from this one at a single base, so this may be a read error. The CDR3 region is CTSSQERTYIETQYF. The CDR3 DNA follows: TGTACCAGCAGCCAAGAGCGTACTTACATCGAGACCCAGTACTTC. The chain uses TRBV4-2 and TRBJ2-5; D call uncertain. From germline, CDR1 is LGHNA and CDR2 YNFKEQ. This CDR3 has 15 residues.

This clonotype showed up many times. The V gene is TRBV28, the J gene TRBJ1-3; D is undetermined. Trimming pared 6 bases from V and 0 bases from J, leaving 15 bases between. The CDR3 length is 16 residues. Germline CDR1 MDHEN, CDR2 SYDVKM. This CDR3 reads CASSSQTDVSGNTIYF. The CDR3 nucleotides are TGTGCCAGCAGCTCTCAGACCGACGTCTCTGGAAACACCATATATTTT.

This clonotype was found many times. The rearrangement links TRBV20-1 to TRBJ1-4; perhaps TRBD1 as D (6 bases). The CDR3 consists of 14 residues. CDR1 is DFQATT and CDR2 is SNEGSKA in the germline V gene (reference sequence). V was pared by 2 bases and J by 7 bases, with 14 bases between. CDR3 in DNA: TGCAGTGCTAGACTACAGGGAAATATTGAAAAACTGTTTTTT. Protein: CSARLQGNIEKLFF.

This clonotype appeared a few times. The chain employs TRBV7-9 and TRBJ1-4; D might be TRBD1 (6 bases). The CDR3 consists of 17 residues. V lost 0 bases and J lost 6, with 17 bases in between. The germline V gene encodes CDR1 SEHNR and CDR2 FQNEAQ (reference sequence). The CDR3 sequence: CASSLALIWTAHEKLFF. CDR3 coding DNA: TGTGCCAGCAGCTTAGCGCTAATTTGGACAGCCCATGAAAAACTGTTTTTT.

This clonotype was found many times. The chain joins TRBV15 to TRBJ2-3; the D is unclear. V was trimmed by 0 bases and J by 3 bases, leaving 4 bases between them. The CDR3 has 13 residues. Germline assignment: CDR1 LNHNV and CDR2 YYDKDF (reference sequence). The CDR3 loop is CATSRDGTDTQYF. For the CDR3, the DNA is TGTGCCACCAGCAGAGATGGGACAGATACGCAGTATTTT.

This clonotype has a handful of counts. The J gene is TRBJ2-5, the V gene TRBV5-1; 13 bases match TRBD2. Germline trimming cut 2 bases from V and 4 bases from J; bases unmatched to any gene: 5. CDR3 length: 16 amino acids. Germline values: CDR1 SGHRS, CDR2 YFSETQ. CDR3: CASSLGLAGEVETQYF. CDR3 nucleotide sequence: TGCGCCAGCAGCTTAGGACTAGCGGGAGAGGTAGAGACCCAGTACTTC. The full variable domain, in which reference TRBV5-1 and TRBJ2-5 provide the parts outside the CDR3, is KAGVTQTPRYLIKTRGQQVTLSCSPISGHRSVSWYQQTPGQGLQFLFEYFSETQRNKGNFPGRFSGRQFSNSRSEMNVSTLELGDSALYLCASSLGLAGEVETQYFGPGTRLLVL.

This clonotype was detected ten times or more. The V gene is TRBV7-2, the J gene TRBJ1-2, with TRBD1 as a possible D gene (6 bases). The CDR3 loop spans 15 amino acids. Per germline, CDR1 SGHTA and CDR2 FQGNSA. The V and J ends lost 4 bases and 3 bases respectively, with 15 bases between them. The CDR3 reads CASSSERQEYYGYTF. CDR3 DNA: TGTGCCAGCAGCTCCGAAAGACAGGAGTACTATGGCTACACCTTC.

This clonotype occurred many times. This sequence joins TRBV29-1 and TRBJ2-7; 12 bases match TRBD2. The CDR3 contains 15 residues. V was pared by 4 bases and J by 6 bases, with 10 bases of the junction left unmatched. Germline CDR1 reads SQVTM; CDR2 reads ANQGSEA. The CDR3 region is CSVVNSGLAGSEQYF. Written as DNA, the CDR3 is TGCAGCGTTGTAAACAGTGGACTAGCGGGGAGCGAGCAGTACTTC.

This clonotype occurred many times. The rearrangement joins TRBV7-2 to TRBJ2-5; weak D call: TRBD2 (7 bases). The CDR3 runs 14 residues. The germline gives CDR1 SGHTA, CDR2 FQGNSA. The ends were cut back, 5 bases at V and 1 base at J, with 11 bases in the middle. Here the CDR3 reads CASSPGGPQETQYF. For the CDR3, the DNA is TGTGCCAGCAGCCCGGGGGGCCCCCAAGAGACCCAGTACTTC. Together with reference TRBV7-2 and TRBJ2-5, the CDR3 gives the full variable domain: GAGVSQSPSNKVTEKGKDVELRCDPISGHTALYWYRQSLGQGLEFLIYFQGNSAPDKSGLPSDRFSAERTGGSVSTLTIQRTQQEDSAVYLCASSPGGPQETQYFGPGTRLLVL.

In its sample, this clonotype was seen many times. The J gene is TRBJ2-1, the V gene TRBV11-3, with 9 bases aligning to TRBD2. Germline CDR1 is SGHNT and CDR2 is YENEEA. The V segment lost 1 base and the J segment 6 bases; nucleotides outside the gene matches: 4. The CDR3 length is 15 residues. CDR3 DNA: TGTGCCAGCAGCTTAGGCGGGGGGGCGAGCAATGAGCAGTTCTTC. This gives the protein CASSLGGGASNEQFF.

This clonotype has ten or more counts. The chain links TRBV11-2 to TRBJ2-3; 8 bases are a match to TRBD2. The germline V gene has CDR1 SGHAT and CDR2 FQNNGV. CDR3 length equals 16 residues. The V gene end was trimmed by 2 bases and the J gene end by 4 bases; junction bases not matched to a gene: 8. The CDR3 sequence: CASSLRREGPPDTQYF. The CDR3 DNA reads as TGTGCCAGCAGCTTACGTCGGGAGGGACCGCCAGATACGCAGTATTTT.

This chain's CDR3 is CASTKGVGENTEAFF. DNA for the CDR3: TGTGCCAGTACTAAGGGGGTTGGTGAGAACACTGAAGCTTTCTTT. The chain is built from TRBV19 and TRBJ1-1; TRBD1 is a possible D gene (6 bases). Trimming removed 7 bases at V and 1 base at J, with 16 bases between. The CDR3 consists of 15 residues. Germline CDR1 is LNHDA and CDR2 is SQIVND (reference sequence).

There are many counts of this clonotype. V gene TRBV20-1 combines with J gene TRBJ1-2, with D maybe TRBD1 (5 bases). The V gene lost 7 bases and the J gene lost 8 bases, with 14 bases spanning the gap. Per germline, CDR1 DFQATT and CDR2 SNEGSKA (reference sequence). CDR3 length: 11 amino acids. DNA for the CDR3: TGCAGTGTTTGGGGGGGAGAGGGCTACACCTTC. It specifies CSVWGGEGYTF.

The CDR3 DNA is TGTGCCAGCAGTTTATCGGACACCTACAATGAGCAGTTCTTC. Its translation is CASSLSDTYNEQFF. This chain connects TRBV27 to TRBJ2-1; possibly TRBD1 for D (5 bases). The CDR3 has 14 residues. Trimming pared 0 bases from V and 2 bases from J, leaving 5 bases between. Per germline, CDR1 MNHEY and CDR2 SMNVEV (reference sequence).

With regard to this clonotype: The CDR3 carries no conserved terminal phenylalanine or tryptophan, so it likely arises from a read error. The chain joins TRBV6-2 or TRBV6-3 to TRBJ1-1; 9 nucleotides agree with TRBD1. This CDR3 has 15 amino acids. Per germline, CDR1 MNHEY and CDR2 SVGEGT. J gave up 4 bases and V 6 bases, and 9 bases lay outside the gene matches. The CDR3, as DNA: TGTGCCAGCAGCCTTATACAGGGGGCCGGCACTGAAGCTTTCCTT. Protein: CASSLIQGAGTEAFL.

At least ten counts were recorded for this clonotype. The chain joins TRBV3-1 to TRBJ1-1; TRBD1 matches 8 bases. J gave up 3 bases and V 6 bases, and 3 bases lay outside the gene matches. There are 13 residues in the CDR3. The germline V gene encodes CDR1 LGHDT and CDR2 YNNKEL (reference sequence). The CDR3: CASRGTGDTEAFF. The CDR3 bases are TGTGCCAGCAGAGGGACAGGAGACACTGAAGCTTTCTTT.

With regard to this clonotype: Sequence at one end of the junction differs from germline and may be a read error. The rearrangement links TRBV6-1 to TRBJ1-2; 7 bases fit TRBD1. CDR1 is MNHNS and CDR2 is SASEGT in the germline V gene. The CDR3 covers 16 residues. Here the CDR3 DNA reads TGTGTCAGCAGTGGAAGATGGGACAGAGCTAACTATGGCTACACCTTC. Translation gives CVSSGRWDRANYGYTF.

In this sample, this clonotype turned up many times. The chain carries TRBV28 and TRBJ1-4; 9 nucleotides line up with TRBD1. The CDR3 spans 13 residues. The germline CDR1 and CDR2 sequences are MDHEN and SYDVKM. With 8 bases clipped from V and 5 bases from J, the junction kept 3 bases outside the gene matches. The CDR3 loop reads CASRDRENEKLFF. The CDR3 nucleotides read TGTGCCAGCCGGGACAGGGAAAATGAAAAACTGTTTTTT.

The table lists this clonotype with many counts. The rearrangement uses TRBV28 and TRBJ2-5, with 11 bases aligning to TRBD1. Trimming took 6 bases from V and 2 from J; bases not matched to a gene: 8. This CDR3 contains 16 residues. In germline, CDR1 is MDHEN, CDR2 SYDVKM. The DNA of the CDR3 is TGTGCCAGCAGGGGGGGGACAGGGGGGTTTCAAGAGACCCAGTACTTC. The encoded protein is CASRGGTGGFQETQYF.